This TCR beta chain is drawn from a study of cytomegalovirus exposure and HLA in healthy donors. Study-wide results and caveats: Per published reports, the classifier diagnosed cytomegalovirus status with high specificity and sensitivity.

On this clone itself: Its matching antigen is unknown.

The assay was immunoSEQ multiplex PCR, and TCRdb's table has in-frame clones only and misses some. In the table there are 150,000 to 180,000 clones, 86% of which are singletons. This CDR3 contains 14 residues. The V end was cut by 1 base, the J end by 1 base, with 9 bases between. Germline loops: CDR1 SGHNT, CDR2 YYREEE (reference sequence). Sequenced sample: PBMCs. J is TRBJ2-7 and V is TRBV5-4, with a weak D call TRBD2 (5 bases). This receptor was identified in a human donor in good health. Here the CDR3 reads CASSLQPGSYEQYF. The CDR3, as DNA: TGTGCCAGCAGCTTGCAACCGGGGTCCTACGAGCAGTACTTC.